One sample yielded the 14 T cell receptor beta chains listed below, sequenced in a study of CD8+CD57+ T cells in acquired aplastic anemia. Investigators profiled TCR beta VDJ and CDR3 from genomic DNA template. A single record per CDR3 protein comes from TCRdb applying MiXCR to the reads. This table has about 190,000 distinct CDR3 sequences, 50% to 55% appearing once. Sequenced: sorted CD4+, CD8+, or CD8+CD57+ T cells (not recorded which) from PBMCs. Receptors were obtained from a human donor in good health, serving as a control.

CDR3 region: CSASLGQSYGYTF. DNA for the CDR3: TGCAGTGCTAGCCTGGGACAGAGCTATGGCTACACCTTC. This chain uses TRBV20-1 with TRBJ1-2, with 7 bases that match TRBD1. V lost 3 bases to trimming and J lost 4 bases; unmatched junction nucleotides: 5. The CDR3 runs 13 residues. In germline, CDR1 is DFQATT, CDR2 SNEGSKA (reference sequence).

This clonotype is a singleton in its sample. The gene calls are TRBV15 and TRBJ2-7; D could derive from TRBD1 or TRBD2 (5 bases each). V lost 0 bases and J lost 2, with 8 bases in between. This CDR3 comprises 14 residues. Germline values: CDR1 LNHNV, CDR2 YYDKDF (reference sequence). The CDR3, as DNA: TGTGCCACCAGCAGAGACCCGGGGCCCTACGAGCAGTACTTC. Translated: CATSRDPGPYEQYF. The variable domain in full, completed from reference TRBV15 and TRBJ2-7, reads DAMVIQNPRYQVTQFGKPVTLSCSQTLNHNVMYWYQQKSSQAPKLLFHYYDKDFNNEADTPDNFQSRRPNTSFCFLDIRSPGLGDTAMYLCATSRDPGPYEQYFGPGTRLTVT.

This clonotype was recorded at least ten times. This chain links TRBV14 with TRBJ1-6; unclear D gene. V was pared by 4 bases and J by 8 bases, with 12 bases between. From germline, CDR1 is SGHDN and CDR2 FVKESK. The CDR3 is 14 residues long. CDR3 nucleotides: TGTGCCAGCAGCCCGCCCGTACGAGATTCACCCCTCCACTTT. It translates to CASSPPVRDSPLHF.

The chain combines TRBV24-1 with TRBJ1-2; D is unresolved. Germline-derived CDR1 and CDR2 are KGHDR and SFDVKD. V lost 5 bases to trimming and J lost 2 bases, with 11 bases between them. CDR3 length: 14 amino acids. The CDR3 is CATSGLTINYGYTF. The CDR3 DNA is TGTGCCACCAGTGGGTTGACTATAAACTATGGCTACACCTTC.

The chain couples TRBV20-1 to TRBJ2-1; 9 nucleotides agree with TRBD1. V trimming: 6 bases; J trimming: 4 bases; junction bases outside the gene matches: 7. Per germline, CDR1 DFQATT and CDR2 SNEGSKA (reference sequence). The CDR3 consists of 14 residues. CDR3 region: CSAVSGQGYNEQFF. CDR3 bases: TGCAGTGCGGTTTCGGGACAGGGTTACAATGAGCAGTTCTTC.

Of note for this clonotype: Since no conserved phenylalanine or tryptophan closes the CDR3, a read error is the likely cause. CDR3 bases: TGTGCCAGCAGCTTGGGGTGGTCGGGGGCCAACGTCCTGACTTCC. Translated: CASSLGWSGANVLTS. V is TRBV4-2 and J is TRBJ2-6; D not resolved. CDR3 length: 15 residues. Germline V gene data show CDR1 as LGHNA and CDR2 as YNFKEQ. The V end lost 5 bases, the J end lost 4 bases, and 12 bases lay between the germline ends.

The chain recombines TRBV7-9 with TRBJ2-7, with 7 bases lining up with TRBD2. This CDR3 region has 13 residues. The germline V gene encodes CDR1 SEHNR and CDR2 FQNEAQ (reference sequence). V trimming: 8 bases; J trimming: 5 bases; junction bases outside the gene matches: 9. CDR3 sequence (DNA): TGTGCCAGCCGCCGACTAGCTCACCACGAGCAGTACTTC. Translated, it gives CASRRLAHHEQYF.

This clonotype has just a few counts. V usage is TRBV20-1 and J usage is TRBJ1-2, with 9 bases fitting TRBD1. Germline assignment: CDR1 DFQATT and CDR2 SNEGSKA (reference sequence). The CDR3 has 13 residues. CDR3: CSVVLGTGYGYTF. CDR3 DNA: TGCAGCGTTGTACTTGGGACAGGGTATGGCTACACCTTC.

The chain combines TRBV5-1 with TRBJ1-2; the match to TRBD1 covers 8 bases. The germline CDR1 and CDR2 sequences are SGHRS and YFSETQ. V lost 1 base and J lost 1; bases outside the gene matches: 9. The CDR3 spans 17 residues. CDR3 protein: CASSLSGQVPNNYGYTF. The CDR3 coding sequence is TGCGCCAGCAGCTTGTCGGGACAGGTGCCTAATAACTATGGCTACACCTTC.

This sequence joins TRBV25-1 and TRBJ2-7, with 8 bases aligning to TRBD1. The V gene end was trimmed by 8 bases and the J gene end by 5 bases; junction bases not matched to a gene: 11. CDR3 size: 14 residues. Looked up from germline, CDR1 is MGHDK and CDR2 is SYGVNS. The CDR3 DNA follows: TGTGCCAGCCGCTCCGGGACAGGCCCCCACGAGCAGTACTTC. Its protein product is CASRSGTGPHEQYF.

A word on this clonotype: One base away lies a much larger clone, so this may be a sequencing read error. This chain connects TRBV5-1 to TRBJ1-3; D call uncertain. There are 14 residues in the CDR3. Looked up from germline, CDR1 is SGHRS and CDR2 is YFSETQ. In DNA form, the CDR3 reads TGCGCCAGCAGCTTCTCTACGGTTGGAGACACCATATATTTT. It codes for CASSFSTVGDTIYF. Variable domain in full (rest from reference TRBV5-1 and TRBJ1-3): KAGVTQTPRYLIKTRGQQVTLSCSPISGHRSVSWYQQTPGQGLQFLFEYFSETQRNKGNFPGRFSGRQFSNSRSEMNVSTLELGDSALYLCASSFSTVGDTIYFGEGSWLTVV.

The chain combines TRBV15 with TRBJ2-5; TRBD1 is a possible D gene (5 bases). V lost 2 bases and J lost 0, with 7 bases in between. Germline V gene lookup returns CDR1 LNHNV and CDR2 YYDKDF (reference sequence). The CDR3 is 14 amino acids. Written as DNA, the CDR3 is TGTGCCACCAGCAGACGCAGGGACCAAGAGACCCAGTACTTC. Its protein product is CATSRRRDQETQYF. Based on the CDR3 plus reference TRBV15 and TRBJ2-5, the full variable domain is DAMVIQNPRYQVTQFGKPVTLSCSQTLNHNVMYWYQQKSSQAPKLLFHYYDKDFNNEADTPDNFQSRRPNTSFCFLDIRSPGLGDTAMYLCATSRRRDQETQYFGPGTRLLVL.

This chain links TRBV10-3 with TRBJ2-3, with D possibly TRBD2 on 6 matching bases. The CDR3 is 14 residues long. From germline, CDR1 is ENHRY and CDR2 SYGVKD. V was trimmed by 3 bases and J by 2 bases, leaving 9 bases between them. Here the CDR3 reads CAISDPGVTDTQYF. The CDR3 DNA is TGTGCCATCAGTGATCCGGGGGTCACAGATACGCAGTATTTT.

The chain combines TRBV30 with TRBJ1-2; D not resolved. Trimming removed 3 bases from V and 7 bases from J, with 15 bases in between. The CDR3 is made up of 13 amino acids. Germline assignment: CDR1 GTSNPN and CDR2 SVGIG (reference sequence). Written as DNA, the CDR3 is TGTGCCTGGAGCCCCACGAGGGTTGGTGGCTACACCTTC. Residues: CAWSPTRVGGYTF. Full variable domain (remainder filled in from reference TRBV30 and TRBJ1-2): SQTIHQWPATLVQPVGSPLSLECTVEGTSNPNLYWYRQAAGRGLQLLFYSVGIGQISSEVPQNLSASRPQDRQFILSSKKLLLSDSGFYLCAWSPTRVGGYTFGSGTRLTVV.